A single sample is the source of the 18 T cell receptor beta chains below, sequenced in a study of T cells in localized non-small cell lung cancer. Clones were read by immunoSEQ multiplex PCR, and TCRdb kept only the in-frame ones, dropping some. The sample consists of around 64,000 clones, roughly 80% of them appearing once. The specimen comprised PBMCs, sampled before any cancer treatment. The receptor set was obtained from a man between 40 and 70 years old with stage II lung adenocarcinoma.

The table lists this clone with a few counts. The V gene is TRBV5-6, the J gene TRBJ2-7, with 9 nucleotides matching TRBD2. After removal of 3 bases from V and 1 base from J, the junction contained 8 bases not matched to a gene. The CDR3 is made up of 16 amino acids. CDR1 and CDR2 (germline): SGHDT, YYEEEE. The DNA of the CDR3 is TGTGCCAGCAGCTCCTTACTAGCGGGCGCTTCCTACGAGCAGTACTTC. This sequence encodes CASSSLLAGASYEQYF.

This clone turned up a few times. The CDR3, as DNA: TGCGCCAGCAGCCAAGAGGCCAGCGGCTTCACAGATACGCAGTATTTT. Protein sequence: CASSQEASGFTDTQYF. The gene calls are TRBV4-3 and TRBJ2-3; maybe TRBD2 (5 bases). Germline V CDR1 and CDR2: LGHNA, YSLEER. CDR3 size: 16 residues. V was trimmed by 0 bases and J by 2 bases, leaving 12 bases between them.

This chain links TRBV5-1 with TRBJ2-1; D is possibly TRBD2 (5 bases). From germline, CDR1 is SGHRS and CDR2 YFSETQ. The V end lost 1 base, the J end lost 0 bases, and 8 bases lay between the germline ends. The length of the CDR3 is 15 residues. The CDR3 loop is CASSLSGSSYNEQFF. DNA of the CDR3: TGCGCCAGCAGCTTGTCGGGAAGCTCCTACAATGAGCAGTTCTTC.

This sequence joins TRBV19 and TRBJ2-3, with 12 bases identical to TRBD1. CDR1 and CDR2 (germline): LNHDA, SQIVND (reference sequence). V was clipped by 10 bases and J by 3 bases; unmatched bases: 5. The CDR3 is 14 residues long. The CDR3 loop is CATRDRGRTDTQYF. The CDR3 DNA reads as TGTGCCACGCGGGACAGGGGGCGAACAGATACGCAGTATTTT. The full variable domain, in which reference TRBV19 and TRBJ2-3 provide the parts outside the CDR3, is DGGITQSPKYLFRKEGQNVTLSCEQNLNHDAMYWYRQDPGQGLRLIYYSQIVNDFQKGDIAEGYSVSREKKESFPLTVTSAQKNPTAFYLCATRDRGRTDTQYFGPGTRLTVL.

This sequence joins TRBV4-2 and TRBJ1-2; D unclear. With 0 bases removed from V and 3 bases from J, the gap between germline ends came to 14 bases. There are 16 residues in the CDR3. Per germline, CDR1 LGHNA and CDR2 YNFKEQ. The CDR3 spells CASSQEARTLHYGYTF. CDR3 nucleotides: TGTGCCAGCAGCCAAGAGGCCCGGACTCTACACTATGGCTACACCTTC.

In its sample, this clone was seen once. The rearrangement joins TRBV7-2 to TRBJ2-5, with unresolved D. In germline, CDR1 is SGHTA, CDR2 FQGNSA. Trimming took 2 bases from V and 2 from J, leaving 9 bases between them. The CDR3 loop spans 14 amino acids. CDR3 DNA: TGTGCCAGCAGCTTACAAGGCGTACAAGAGACCCAGTACTTC. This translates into CASSLQGVQETQYF.

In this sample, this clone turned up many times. Here the CDR3 reads CASQVGVRETQYF. The CDR3, as DNA: TGCGCCAGCCAAGTGGGGGTAAGGGAGACCCAGTACTTC. The genes are TRBV10-2 and TRBJ2-5, with D perhaps being TRBD1 or TRBD2 (5 bases each). The CDR3 covers 13 residues. Looked up from germline, CDR1 is WSHSY and CDR2 is SAAADI. The germline V and J ends were trimmed by 8 bases and 5 bases, with 15 bases remaining between them.

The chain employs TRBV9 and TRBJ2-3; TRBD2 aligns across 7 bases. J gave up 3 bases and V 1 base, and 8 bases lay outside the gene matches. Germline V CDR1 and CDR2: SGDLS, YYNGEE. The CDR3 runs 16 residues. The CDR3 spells CASSVIGREPTDTQYF. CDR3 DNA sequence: TGTGCCAGCAGCGTAATCGGGCGGGAGCCGACAGATACGCAGTATTTT. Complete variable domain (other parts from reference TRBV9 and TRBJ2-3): DSGVTQTPKHLITATGQRVTLRCSPRSGDLSVYWYQQSLDQGLQFLIQYYNGEERAKGNILERFSAQQFPDLHSELNLSSLELGDSALYFCASSVIGREPTDTQYFGPGTRLTVL.

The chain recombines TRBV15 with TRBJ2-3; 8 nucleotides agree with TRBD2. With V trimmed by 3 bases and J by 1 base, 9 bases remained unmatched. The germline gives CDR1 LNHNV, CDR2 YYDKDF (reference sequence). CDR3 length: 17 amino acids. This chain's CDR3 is CATSSSPAGAGTDTQYF. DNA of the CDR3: TGTGCCACCAGCAGCTCTCCAGCGGGAGCTGGCACAGATACGCAGTATTTT. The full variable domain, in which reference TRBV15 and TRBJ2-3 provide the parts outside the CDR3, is DAMVIQNPRYQVTQFGKPVTLSCSQTLNHNVMYWYQQKSSQAPKLLFHYYDKDFNNEADTPDNFQSRRPNTSFCFLDIRSPGLGDTAMYLCATSSSPAGAGTDTQYFGPGTRLTVL.

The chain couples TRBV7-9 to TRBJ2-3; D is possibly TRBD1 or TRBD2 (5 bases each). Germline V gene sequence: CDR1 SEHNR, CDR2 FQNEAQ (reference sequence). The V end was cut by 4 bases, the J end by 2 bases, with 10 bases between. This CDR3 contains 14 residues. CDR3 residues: CASSYGTSTDTQYF. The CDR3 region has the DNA TGTGCCAGCAGCTACGGGACCTCCACAGATACGCAGTATTTT. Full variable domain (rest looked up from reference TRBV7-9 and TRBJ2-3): DTGVSQNPRHKITKRGQNVTFRCDPISEHNRLYWYRQTLGQGPEFLTYFQNEAQLEKSRLLSDRFSAERPKGSFSTLEIQRTEQGDSAMYLCASSYGTSTDTQYFGPGTRLTVL.

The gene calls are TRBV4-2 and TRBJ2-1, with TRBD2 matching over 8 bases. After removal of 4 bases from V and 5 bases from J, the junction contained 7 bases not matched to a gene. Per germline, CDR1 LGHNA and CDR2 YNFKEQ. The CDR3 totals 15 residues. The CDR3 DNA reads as TGTGCCAGCAGCCGCCCGGGACTAGATGACAATGAGCAGTTCTTC. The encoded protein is CASSRPGLDDNEQFF.

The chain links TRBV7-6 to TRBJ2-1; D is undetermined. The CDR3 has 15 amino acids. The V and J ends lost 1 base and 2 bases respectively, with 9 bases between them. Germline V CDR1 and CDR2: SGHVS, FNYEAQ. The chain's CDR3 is CASSLGSGPYNEQFF. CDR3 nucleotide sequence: TGTGCCAGCAGCTTAGGGTCCGGGCCCTACAATGAGCAGTTCTTC.

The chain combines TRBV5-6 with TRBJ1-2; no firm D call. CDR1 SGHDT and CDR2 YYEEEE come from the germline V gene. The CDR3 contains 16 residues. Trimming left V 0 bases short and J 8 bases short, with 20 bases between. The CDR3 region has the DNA TGTGCCAGCAGCTTGGTAATATGGACTGCCCTAGGAGGCTACACCTTC. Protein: CASSLVIWTALGGYTF.

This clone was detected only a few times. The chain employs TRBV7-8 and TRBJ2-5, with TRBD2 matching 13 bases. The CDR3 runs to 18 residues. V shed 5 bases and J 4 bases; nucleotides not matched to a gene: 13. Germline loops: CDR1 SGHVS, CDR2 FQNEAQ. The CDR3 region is CASSPTRLAGGLRETQYF. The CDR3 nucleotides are TGTGCCAGCAGCCCCACACGACTAGCGGGAGGCCTCCGAGAGACCCAGTACTTC.

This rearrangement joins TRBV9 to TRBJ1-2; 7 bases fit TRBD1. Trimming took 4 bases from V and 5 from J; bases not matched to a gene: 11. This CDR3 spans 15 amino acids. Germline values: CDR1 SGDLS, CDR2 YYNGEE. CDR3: CASSSPPQGGYGYTF. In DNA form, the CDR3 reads TGTGCCAGCAGCTCCCCTCCGCAGGGGGGGTATGGCTACACCTTC.

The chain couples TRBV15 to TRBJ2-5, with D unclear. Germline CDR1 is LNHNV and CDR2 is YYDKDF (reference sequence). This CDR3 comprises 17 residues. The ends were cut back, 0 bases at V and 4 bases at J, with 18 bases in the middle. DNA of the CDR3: TGTGCCACCAGCAGAGATCGATGGGAAAGCCCGGGAGAGACCCAGTACTTC. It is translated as CATSRDRWESPGETQYF.

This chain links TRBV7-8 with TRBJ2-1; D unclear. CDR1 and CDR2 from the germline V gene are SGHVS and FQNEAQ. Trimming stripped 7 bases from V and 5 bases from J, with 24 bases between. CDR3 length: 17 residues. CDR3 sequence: CASTPKRASFRDNEQFF. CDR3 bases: TGTGCCAGCACCCCAAAAAGAGCGTCCTTCCGGGACAATGAGCAGTTCTTC.

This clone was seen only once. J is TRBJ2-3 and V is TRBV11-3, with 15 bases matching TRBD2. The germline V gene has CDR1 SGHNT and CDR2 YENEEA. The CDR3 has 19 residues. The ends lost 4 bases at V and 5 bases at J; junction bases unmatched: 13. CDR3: CASSSPVWTSGRGEDTQYF. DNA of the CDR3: TGTGCCAGCAGCTCCCCTGTCTGGACTAGCGGGAGGGGGGAAGATACGCAGTATTTT.